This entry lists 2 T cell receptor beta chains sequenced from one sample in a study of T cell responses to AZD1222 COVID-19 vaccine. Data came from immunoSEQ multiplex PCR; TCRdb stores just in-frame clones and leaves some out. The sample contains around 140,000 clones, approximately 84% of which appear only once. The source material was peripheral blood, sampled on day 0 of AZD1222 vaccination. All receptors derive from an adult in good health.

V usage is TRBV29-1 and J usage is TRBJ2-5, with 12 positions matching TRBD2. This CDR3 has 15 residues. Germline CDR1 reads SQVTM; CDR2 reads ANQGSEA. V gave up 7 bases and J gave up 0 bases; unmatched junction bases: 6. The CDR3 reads CSDLGLAGYQETQYF. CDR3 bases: TGCAGCGACCTGGGACTAGCGGGTTACCAAGAGACCCAGTACTTC.

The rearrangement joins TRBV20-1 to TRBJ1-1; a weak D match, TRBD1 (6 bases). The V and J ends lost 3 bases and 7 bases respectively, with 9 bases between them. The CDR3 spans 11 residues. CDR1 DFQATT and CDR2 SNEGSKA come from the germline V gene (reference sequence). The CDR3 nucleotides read TGCAGTGCTAGCCGGGACAATGAAGCTTTCTTT. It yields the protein CSASRDNEAFF.